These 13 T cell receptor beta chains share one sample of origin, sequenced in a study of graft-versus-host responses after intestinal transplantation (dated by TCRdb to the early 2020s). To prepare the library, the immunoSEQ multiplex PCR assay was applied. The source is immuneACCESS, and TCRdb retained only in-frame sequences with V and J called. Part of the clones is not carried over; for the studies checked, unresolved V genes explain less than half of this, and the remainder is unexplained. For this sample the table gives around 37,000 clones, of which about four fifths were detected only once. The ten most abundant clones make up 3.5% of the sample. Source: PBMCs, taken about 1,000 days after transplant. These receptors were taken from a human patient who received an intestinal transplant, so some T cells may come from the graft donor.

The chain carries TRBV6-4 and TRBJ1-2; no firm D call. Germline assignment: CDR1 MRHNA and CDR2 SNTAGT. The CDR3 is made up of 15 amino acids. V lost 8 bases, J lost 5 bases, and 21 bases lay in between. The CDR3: CASARTSSGNYGYTF. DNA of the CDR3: TGTGCCAGCGCCCGAACATCGAGCGGGAATTATGGCTACACCTTC.

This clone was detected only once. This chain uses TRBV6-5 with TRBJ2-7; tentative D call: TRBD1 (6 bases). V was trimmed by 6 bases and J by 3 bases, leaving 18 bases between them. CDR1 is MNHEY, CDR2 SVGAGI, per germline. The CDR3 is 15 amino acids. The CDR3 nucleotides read TGTGCCAGCAGCCTTCACCGACAGGCTAACTACGAGCAGTACTTC. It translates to CASSLHRQANYEQYF.

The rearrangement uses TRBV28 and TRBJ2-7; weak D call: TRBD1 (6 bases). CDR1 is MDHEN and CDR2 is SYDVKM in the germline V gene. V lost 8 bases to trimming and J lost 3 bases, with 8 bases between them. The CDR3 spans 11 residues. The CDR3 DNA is TGTGCCAGCCGGGGACACTACGAGCAGTACTTC. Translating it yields CASRGHYEQYF.

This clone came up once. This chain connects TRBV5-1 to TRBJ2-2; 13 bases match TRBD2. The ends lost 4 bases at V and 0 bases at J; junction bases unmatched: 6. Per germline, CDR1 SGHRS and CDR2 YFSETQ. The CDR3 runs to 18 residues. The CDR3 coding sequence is TGCGCCAGCAGCCGGACTAGCGGGGGTGTCGCGAACACCGGGGAGCTGTTTTTT. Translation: CASSRTSGGVANTGELFF.

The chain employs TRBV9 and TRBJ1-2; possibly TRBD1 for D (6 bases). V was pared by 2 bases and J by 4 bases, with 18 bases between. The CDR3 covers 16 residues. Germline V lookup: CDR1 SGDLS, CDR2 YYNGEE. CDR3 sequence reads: CASSVQQGGRGYGYTF. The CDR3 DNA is TGTGCCAGCAGCGTCCAACAGGGTGGGAGGGGCTATGGCTACACCTTC.

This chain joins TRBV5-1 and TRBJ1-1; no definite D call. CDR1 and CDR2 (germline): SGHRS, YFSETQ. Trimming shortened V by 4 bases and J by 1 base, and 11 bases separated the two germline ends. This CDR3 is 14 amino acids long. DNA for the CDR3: TGCGCCAGCAGCCGCGACTCAACGAACACTGAAGCTTTCTTT. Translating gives CASSRDSTNTEAFF. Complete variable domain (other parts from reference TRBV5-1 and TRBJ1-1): KAGVTQTPRYLIKTRGQQVTLSCSPISGHRSVSWYQQTPGQGLQFLFEYFSETQRNKGNFPGRFSGRQFSNSRSEMNVSTLELGDSALYLCASSRDSTNTEAFFGQGTRLTVV.

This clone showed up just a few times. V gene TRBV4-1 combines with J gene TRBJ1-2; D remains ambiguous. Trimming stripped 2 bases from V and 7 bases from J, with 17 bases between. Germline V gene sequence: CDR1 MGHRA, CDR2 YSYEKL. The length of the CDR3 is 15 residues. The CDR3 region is CASSQTATLSPGYTF. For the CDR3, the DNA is TGCGCCAGCAGCCAAACGGCCACCCTATCTCCTGGCTACACCTTC.

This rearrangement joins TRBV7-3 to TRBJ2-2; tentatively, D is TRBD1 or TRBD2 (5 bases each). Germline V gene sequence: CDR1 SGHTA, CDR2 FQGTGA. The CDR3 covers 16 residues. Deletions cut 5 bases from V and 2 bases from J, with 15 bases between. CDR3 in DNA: TGTGCCAGCAGCCCCGACGGGGCTCGAAACACCGGGGAGCTGTTTTTT. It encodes CASSPDGARNTGELFF.

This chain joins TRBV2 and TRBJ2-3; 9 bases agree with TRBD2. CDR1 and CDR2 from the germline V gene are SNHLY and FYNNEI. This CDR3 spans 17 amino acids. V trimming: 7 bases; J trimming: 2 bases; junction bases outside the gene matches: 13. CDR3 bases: TGTGCCAGCATCCCGCCTAGCGGGGTTTCCCCCACAGATACGCAGTATTTT. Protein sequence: CASIPPSGVSPTDTQYF.

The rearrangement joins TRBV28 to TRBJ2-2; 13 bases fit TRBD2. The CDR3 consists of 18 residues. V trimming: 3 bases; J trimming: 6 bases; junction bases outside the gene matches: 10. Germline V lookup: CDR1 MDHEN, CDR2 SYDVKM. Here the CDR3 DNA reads TGTGCCAGCAGTTTTCGACCCGGGACTAGCGGGACGGCCGGGGAGCTGTTTTTT. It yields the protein CASSFRPGTSGTAGELFF.

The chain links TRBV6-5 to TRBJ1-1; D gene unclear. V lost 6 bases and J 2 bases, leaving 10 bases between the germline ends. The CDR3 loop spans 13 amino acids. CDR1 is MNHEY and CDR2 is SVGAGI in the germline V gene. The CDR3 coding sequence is TGTGCCAGCAGCGAAGTTCGAAACACTGAAGCTTTCTTT. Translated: CASSEVRNTEAFF.

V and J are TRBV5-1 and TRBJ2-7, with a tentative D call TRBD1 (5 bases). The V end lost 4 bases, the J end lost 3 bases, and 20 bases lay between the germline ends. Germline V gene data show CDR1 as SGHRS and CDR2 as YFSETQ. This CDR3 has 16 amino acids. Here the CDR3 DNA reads TGCGCCAGCAGCCTGCACCCTCCCTCTCAGGGCTACGAGCAGTACTTC. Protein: CASSLHPPSQGYEQYF.

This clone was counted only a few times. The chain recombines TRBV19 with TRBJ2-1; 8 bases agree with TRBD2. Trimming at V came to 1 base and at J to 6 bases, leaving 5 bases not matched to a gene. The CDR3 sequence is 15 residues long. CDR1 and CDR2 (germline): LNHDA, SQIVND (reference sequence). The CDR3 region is CASSIAAGVSNEQFF. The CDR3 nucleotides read TGTGCCAGTAGTATAGCAGCGGGAGTCAGCAATGAGCAGTTCTTC.